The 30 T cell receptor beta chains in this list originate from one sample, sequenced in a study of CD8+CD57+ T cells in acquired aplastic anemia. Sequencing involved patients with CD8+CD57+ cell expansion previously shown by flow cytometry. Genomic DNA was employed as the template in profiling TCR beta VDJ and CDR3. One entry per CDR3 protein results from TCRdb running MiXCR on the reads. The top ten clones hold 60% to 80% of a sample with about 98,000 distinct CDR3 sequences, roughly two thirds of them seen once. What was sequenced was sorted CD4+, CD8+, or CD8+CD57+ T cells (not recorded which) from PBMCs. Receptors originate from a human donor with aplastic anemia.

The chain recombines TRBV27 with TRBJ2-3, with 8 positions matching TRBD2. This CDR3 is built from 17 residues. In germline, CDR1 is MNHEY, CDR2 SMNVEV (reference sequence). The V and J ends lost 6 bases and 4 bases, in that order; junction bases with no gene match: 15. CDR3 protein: CASRWGASGLRADTQYF. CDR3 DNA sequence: TGTGCCAGCAGGTGGGGGGCTAGCGGGCTTCGGGCAGATACGCAGTATTTT.

The CDR3: CSAVHDSSYNEQFF. CDR3 nucleotides: TGCAGTGCTGTCCACGATAGCTCCTACAATGAGCAGTTCTTC. V is TRBV20-1 and J is TRBJ2-1; D call uncertain. Between the trimmed V and J ends, which lost 5 bases and 0 bases, there was a span of 11 bases. The CDR3 consists of 14 residues. In germline, CDR1 is DFQATT, CDR2 SNEGSKA (reference sequence).

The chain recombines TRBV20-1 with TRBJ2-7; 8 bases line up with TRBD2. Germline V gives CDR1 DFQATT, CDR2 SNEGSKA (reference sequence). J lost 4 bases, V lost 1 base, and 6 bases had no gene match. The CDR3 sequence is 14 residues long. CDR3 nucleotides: TGCAGTGCTAGAGCCGGTAGCGGGGCTTACGAGCAGTACTTC. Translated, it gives CSARAGSGAYEQYF.

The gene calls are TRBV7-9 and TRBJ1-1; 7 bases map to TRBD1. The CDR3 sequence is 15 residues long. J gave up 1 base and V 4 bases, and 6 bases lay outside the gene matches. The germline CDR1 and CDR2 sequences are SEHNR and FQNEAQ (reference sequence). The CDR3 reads CASSSAGTANTEAFF. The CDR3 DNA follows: TGTGCCAGCAGCTCCGCCGGGACAGCGAACACTGAAGCTTTCTTT.

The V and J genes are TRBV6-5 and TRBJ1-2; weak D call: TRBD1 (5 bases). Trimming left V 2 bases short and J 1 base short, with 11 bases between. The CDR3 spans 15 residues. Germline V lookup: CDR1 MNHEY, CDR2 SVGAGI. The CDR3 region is CASSYARGVNYGYTF. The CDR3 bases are TGTGCCAGCAGTTACGCGCGAGGGGTTAACTATGGCTACACCTTC.

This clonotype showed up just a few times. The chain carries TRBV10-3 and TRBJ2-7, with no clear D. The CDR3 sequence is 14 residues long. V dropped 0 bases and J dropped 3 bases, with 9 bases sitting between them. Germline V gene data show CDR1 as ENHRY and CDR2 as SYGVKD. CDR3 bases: TGTGCCATCAGTGAGTCCGTATATCTCTACGAGCAGTACTTC. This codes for CAISESVYLYEQYF.

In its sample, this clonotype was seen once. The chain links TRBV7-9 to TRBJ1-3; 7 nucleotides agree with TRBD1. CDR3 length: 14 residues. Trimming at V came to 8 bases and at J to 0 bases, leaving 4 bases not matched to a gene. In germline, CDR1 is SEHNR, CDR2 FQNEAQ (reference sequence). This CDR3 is CASEGASSGNTIYF. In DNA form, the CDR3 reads TGTGCCAGCGAGGGGGCGAGCTCTGGAAACACCATATATTTT. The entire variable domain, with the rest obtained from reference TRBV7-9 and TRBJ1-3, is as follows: DTGVSQNPRHKITKRGQNVTFRCDPISEHNRLYWYRQTLGQGPEFLTYFQNEAQLEKSRLLSDRFSAERPKGSFSTLEIQRTEQGDSAMYLCASEGASSGNTIYFGEGSWLTVV.

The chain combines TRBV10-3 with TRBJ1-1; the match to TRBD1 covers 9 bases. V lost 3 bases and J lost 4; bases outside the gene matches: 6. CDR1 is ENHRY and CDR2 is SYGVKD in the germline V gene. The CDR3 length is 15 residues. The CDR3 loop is CAISEPDRGGTEAFF. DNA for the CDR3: TGTGCCATCAGTGAACCCGACAGGGGGGGCACTGAAGCTTTCTTT.

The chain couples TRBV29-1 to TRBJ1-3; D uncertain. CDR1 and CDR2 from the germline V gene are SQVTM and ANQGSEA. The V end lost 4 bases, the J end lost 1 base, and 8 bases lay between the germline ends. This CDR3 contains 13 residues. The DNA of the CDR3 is TGCAGCGTTGTAGAGGGTTCTGGAAACACCATATATTTT. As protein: CSVVEGSGNTIYF.

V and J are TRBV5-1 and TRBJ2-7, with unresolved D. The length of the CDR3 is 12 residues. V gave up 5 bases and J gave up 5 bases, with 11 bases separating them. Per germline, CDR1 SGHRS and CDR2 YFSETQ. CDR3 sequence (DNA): TGCGCCAGCAGATCTGCGAATAACGAGCAGTACGTC. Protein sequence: CASRSANNEQYV.

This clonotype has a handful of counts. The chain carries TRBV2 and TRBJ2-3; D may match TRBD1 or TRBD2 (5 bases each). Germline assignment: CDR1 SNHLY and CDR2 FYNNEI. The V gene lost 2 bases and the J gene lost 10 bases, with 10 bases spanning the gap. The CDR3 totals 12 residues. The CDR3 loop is CASSERDPAQYF. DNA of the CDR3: TGTGCCAGCAGTGAACGGGACCCGGCGCAGTATTTT.

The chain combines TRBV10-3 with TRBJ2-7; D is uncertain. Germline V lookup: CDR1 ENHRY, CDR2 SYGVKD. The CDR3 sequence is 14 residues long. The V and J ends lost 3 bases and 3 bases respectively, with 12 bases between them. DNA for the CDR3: TGTGCCATCAGTGACCGGAAAAAACTCTACGAGCAGTACTTC. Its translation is CAISDRKKLYEQYF.

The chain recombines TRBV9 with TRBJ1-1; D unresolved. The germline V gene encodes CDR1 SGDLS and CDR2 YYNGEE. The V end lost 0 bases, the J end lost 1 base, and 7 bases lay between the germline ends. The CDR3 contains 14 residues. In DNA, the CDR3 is TGTGCCAGCAGCGTAGCAGAGAGGAACACTGAAGCTTTCTTT. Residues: CASSVAERNTEAFF.

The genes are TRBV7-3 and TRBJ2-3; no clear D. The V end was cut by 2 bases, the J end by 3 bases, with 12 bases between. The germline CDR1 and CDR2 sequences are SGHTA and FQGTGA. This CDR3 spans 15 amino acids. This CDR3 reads CASSLVDRRTDTQYF. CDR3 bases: TGTGCCAGCAGCTTAGTCGATAGGAGAACAGATACGCAGTATTTT. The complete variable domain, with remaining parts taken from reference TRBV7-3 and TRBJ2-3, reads GAGVSQTPSNKVTEKGKYVELRCDPISGHTALYWYRQSLGQGPEFLIYFQGTGAADDSGLPNDRFFAVRPEGSVSTLKIQRTERGDSAVYLCASSLVDRRTDTQYFGPGTRLTVL.

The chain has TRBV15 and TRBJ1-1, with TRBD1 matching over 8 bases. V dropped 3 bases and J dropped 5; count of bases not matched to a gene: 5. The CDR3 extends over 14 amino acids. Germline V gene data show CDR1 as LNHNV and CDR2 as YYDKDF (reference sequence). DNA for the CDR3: TGTGCCACCAGCAGGGACAGGGTAGGAACTGAAGCTTTCTTT. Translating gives CATSRDRVGTEAFF.

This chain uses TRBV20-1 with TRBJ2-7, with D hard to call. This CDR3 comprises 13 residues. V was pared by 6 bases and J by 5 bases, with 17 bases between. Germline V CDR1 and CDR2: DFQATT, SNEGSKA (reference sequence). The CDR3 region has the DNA TGCAGTGCCGTTCTGGTCAATACGAACGAGCAGTACTTC. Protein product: CSAVLVNTNEQYF.

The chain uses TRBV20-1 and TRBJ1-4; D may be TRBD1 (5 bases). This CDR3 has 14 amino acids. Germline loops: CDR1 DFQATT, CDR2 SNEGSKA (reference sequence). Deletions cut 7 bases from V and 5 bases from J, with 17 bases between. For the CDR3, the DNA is TGCAGTGTCCCACTCGGGACTACCAATGAAAAACTGTTTTTT. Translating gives CSVPLGTTNEKLFF.

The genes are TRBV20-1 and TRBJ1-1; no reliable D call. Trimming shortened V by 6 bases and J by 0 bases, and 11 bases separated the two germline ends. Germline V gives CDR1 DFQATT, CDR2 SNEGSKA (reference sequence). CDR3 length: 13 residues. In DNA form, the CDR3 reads TGCAGTGCAGAAAAACAGTTGAACACTGAAGCTTTCTTT. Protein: CSAEKQLNTEAFF.

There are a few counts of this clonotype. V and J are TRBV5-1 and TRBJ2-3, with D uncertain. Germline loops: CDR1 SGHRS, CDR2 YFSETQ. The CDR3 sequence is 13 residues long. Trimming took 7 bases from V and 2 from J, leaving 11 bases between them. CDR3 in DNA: TGCGCCAGCCGCCCTTTGTACACAGATACGCAGTATTTT. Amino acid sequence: CASRPLYTDTQYF.

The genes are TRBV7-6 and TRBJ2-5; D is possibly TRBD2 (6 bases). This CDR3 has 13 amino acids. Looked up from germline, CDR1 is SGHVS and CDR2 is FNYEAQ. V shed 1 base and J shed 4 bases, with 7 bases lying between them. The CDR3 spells CASSLEAGETQYF. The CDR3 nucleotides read TGTGCCAGCAGCTTAGAAGCGGGAGAGACCCAGTACTTC.

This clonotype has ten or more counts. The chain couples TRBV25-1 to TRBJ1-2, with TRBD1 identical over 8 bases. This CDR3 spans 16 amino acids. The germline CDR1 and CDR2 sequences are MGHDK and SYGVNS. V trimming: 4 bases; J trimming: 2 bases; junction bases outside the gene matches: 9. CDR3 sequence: CASSGGQALLNYGYTF. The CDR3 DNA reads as TGTGCCAGCAGTGGGGGACAGGCACTTTTGAACTATGGCTACACCTTC.

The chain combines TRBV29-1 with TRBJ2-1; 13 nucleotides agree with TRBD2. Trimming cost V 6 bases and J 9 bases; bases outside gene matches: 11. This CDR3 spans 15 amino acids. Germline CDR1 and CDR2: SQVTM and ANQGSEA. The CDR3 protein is CSVAMTSGRWAEQFF. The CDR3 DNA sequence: TGCAGCGTGGCTATGACTAGCGGGAGGTGGGCTGAGCAGTTCTTC.

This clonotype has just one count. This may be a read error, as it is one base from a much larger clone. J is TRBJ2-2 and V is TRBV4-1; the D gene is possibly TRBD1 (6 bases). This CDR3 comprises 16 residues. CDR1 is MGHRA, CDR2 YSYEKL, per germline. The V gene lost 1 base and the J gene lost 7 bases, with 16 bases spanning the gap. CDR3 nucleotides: TGCGCCAGCAGCCAAGCGAAAGGGACACTGATCGGGGAGCTGTTTTTT. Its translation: CASSQAKGTLIGELFF.

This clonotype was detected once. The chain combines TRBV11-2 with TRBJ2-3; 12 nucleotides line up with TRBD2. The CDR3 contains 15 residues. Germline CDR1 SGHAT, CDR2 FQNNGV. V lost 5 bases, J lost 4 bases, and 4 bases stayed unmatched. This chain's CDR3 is CASSTRTSGADTQYF. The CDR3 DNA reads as TGTGCCAGCAGCACTCGGACTAGCGGGGCAGATACGCAGTATTTT.

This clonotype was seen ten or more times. CDR3 residues: CASSASRGNEQFF. The CDR3 DNA sequence: TGTGCCAGCAGCGCCAGTCGTGGCAATGAGCAGTTCTTC. This chain connects TRBV9 to TRBJ2-1; the D is unclear. Trimming removed 3 bases from V and 6 bases from J, with 10 bases in between. Germline loops: CDR1 SGDLS, CDR2 YYNGEE. The CDR3 length is 13 residues.

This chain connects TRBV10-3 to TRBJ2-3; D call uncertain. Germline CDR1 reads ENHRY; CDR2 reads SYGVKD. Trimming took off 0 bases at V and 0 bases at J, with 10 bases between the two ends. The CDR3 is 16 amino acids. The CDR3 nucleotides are TGTGCCATCAGTGAGTCAGCTAGTCCGAGCACAGATACGCAGTATTTT. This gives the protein CAISESASPSTDTQYF.

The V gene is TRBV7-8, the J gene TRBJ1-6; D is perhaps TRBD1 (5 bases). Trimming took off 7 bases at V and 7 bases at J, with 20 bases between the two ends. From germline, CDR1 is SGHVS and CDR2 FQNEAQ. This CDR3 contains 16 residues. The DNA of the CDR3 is TGTGCCAGCAACGCCGAAGGAAGGGGTCGGAATTCACCCCTCCACTTT. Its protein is CASNAEGRGRNSPLHF. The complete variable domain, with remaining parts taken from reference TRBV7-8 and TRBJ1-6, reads GAGVSQSPRYKVAKRGQDVALRCDPISGHVSLFWYQQALGQGPEFLTYFQNEAQLDKSGLPSDRFFAERPEGSVSTLKIQRTQQEDSAVYLCASNAEGRGRNSPLHFGNGTRLTVT.

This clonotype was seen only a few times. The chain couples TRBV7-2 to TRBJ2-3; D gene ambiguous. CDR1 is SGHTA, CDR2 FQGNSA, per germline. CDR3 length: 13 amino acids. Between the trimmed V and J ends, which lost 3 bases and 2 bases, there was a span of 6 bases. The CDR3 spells CASSFQYTDTQYF. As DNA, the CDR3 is TGTGCCAGCAGCTTCCAATACACAGATACGCAGTATTTT.

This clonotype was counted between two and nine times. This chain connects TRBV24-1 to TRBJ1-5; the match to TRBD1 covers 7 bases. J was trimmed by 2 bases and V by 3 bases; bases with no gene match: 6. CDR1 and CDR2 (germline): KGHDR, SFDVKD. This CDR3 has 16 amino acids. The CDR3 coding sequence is TGTGCCACCAGTGATCCCCGACAGGGCGGCAATCAGCCCCAGCATTTT. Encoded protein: CATSDPRQGGNQPQHF.

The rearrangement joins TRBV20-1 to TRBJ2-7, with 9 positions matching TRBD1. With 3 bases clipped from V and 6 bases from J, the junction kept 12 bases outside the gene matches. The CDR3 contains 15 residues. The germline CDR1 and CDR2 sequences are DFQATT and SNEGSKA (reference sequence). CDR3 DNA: TGCAGTGCTAGGGCCCCCGGGACAGGGACACTCGAGCAGTACTTC. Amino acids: CSARAPGTGTLEQYF.